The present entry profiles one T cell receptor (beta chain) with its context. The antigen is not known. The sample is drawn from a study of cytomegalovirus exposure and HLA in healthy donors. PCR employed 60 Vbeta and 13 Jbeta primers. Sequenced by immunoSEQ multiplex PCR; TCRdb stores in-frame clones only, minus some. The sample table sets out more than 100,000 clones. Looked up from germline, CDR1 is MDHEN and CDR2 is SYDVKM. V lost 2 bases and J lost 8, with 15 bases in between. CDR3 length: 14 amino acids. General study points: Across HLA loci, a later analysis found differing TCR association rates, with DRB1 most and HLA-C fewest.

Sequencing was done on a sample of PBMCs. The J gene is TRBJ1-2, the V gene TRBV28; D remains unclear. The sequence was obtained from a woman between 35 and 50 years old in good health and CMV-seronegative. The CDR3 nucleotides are TGTGCCAGCAGTTTAATAGTCGGGAGGACCGGCTACACCTTC. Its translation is CASSLIVGRTGYTF.